This T cell receptor (beta chain) was identified during a study of beta chain features in type 1 diabetes. Study-wide points: People with Type 1 diabetes carried modestly yet significantly shorter TCRB CDR3s in all four CD4+ subsets.

Isolated RNA was reverse transcribed in full, so expressed TCRB transcripts were sequenced. Measured with immunoSEQ multiplex PCR; TCRdb has only the in-frame clones, and not every one. Of over 150,000 clones listed, about 7.9% are singletons. The length of the CDR3 is 13 residues. Germline V gene sequence: CDR1 MGHDK, CDR2 SYGVNS. Note on this clone: What it binds is unknown. One end of the junction fails to match germline, which may point to a read error.

The rearrangement joins TRBV25-1 to TRBJ2-3, with TRBD2 matching over 9 bases. The TCR was taken from a man younger than 30 with type 1 diabetes. The sequenced material came from central memory CD4+ T cells from blood. The CDR3 DNA follows: TGTGCCAGCAGTGATGGAGGGGCTAGCGGGAAGCATTTT. It encodes CASSDGGASGKHF. The variable domain in full, completed from reference TRBV25-1 and TRBJ2-3, reads EADIYQTPRYLVIGTGKKITLECSQTMGHDKMYWYQQDPGMELHLIHYSYGVNSTEKGDLSSESTVSRIRTEHFPLTLESARPSHTSQYLCASSDGGASGKHFGPGTRLTVL.